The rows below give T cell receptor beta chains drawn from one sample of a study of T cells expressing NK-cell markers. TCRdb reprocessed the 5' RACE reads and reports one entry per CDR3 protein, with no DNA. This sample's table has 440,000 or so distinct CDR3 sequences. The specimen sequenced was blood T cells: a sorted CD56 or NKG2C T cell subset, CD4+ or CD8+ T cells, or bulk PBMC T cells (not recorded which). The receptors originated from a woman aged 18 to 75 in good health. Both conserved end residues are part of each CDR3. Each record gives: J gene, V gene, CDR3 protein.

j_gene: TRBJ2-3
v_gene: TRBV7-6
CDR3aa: CASSLVLLAGVGTDTQYF

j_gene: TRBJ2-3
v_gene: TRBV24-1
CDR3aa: CATSDSWGGDTQYF

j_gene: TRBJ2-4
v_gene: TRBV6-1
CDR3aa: CASSRQGSKAKNIQYF

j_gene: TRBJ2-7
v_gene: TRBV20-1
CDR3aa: CSARVGTYEQYF

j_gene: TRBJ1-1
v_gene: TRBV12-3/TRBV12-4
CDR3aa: CASSLPGTNTEAFF

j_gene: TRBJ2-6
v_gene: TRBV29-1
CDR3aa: CSAPTGSPGANVLTF

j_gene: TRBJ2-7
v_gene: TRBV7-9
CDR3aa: CASSHLAGYEQYF

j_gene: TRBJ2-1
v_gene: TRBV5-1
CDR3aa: CASRPRTGGPYNEQFF

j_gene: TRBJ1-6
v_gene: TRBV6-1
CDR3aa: CASSAGTGGFSPLHF

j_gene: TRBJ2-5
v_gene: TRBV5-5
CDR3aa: CASSGAAGGETQYF

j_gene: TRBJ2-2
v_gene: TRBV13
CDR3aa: CASSPRLAKNTGELFF

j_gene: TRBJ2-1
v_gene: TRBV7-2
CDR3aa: CASSPPRLLADQFF

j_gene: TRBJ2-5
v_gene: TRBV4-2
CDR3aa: CASSQEWGKETQYF

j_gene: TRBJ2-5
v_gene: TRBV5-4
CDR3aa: CASSFGLTQETRYF

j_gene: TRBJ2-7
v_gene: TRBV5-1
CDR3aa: CASSGTPSSYEQYF

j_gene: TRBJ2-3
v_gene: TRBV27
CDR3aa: CASSFSHPGLAEGFLDTQYF

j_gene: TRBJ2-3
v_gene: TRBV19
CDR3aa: CASSIGDRAGGTDTQYF

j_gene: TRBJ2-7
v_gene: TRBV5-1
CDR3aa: CASSDTYEQYF

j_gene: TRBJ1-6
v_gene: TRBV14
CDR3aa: CASSRTGGGSPLHF

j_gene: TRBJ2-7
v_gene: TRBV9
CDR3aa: CASSVASGTSGIDEQYF

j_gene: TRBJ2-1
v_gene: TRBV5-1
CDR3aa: CASSLEPGRSYNEQFF

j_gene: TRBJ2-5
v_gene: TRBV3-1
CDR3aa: CASSQDLLGTSGKETQYF

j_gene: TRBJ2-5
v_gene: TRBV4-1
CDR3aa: CASSEGQGLETQYF

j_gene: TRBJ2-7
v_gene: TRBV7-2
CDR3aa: CASSLRGQNSNEQYF

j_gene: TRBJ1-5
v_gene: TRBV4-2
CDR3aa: CASSQGRILLSGEDQPQHF

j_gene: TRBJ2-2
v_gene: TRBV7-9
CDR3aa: CASTDTRRYNTGELFF

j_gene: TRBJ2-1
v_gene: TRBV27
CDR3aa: CASSFRARGLANLHEQFF

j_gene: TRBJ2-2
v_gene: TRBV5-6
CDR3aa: CASSFGPGNAGELFF

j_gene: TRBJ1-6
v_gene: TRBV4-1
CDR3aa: CASSQEYGWGSPLHF

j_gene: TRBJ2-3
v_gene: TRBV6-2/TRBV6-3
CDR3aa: CASTRGLYTDTQYF

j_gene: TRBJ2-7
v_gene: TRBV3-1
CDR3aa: CAISQSYEQYF

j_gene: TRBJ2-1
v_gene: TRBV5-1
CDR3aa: CASSTLAGGPEGEQFF

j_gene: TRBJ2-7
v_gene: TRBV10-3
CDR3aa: CAISDGGRGEIEQYF